Each of the 20 T cell receptor beta chains below was sequenced from the same sample in a study of T cells in Graves' hyperthyroidism and ophthalmopathy. RNA transcripts provided the source from which TCR beta CDR3 regions were amplified. Using the HTBI primer set, a first-round RT-PCR was run on the TCR CDR3. TCRdb used MiXCR to reprocess the multiplex PCR reads, holding one entry per CDR3 protein. The repertoire has over 250,000 distinct CDR3 sequences, 25% to 30% of them found once; the top ten carry approximately 30%. Sequenced material: blood. The receptors derive from a man aged 35 to 55 with Graves' hyperthyroidism that later progressed to Graves' ophthalmopathy.

This chain connects TRBV4-1 to TRBJ1-1; D is perhaps TRBD1 (5 bases). The germline CDR1 and CDR2 sequences are MGHRA and YSYEKL. The CDR3 covers 14 residues. V was trimmed by 0 bases and J by 6 bases, leaving 11 bases between them. In nucleotides, the CDR3 is TGCGCCAGCAGCCAAGATATTGGGGCAGCTGAAGCTTTCTTT. It codes for CASSQDIGAAEAFF.

Ten or more counts support this clonotype. Its ends do not fully match the called genes, so a read error is possible. The V and J genes are TRBV29-1 and TRBJ1-1; D is unresolved. Germline assignment: CDR1 SQVTM and CDR2 ANQGSEA. The CDR3 covers 10 residues. For the CDR3, the DNA is TGTTCTTGTCTGGGAGATGAAGCTTTCTTT. Amino acid sequence: CSCLGDEAFF.

This clonotype came up many times. This CDR3 is CSSSPPSGHGYTF. CDR3 nucleotide sequence: TGCAGCTCATCTCCTCCCTCCGGACATGGCTACACCTTC. The J gene is TRBJ1-2, the V gene TRBV20-1; D not certain. Germline CDR1 DFQATT, CDR2 SNEGSKA (reference sequence). The CDR3 has 13 amino acids.

This clonotype was seen ten or more times. The J gene is TRBJ2-3, the V gene TRBV4-1; no firm D call. Germline assignment: CDR1 MGHRA and CDR2 YSYEKL. Trimming left V 7 bases short and J 0 bases short, with 8 bases between. The CDR3 is made up of 13 amino acids. The CDR3 DNA is TGCGCCAGCACACCGACCAGCACAGATACGCAGTATTTT. This encodes CASTPTSTDTQYF.

This clonotype was detected ten times or more. V is TRBV5-1 and J is TRBJ1-1, with D possibly TRBD1 on 5 matching bases. There are 14 residues in the CDR3. Deletions cut 2 bases from V and 2 bases from J, with 10 bases between. Germline V CDR1 and CDR2: SGHRS, YFSETQ. The CDR3 reads CASSFRQTNTEAFF. The CDR3 DNA is TGCGCCAGCAGCTTTAGACAGACTAACACTGAAGCTTTCTTT.

V and J are TRBV12-3 or TRBV12-4 and TRBJ2-2; maybe TRBD2 (5 bases). Trimming took 4 bases from V and 3 from J, leaving 9 bases between them. CDR3 size: 14 residues. The CDR3 protein is CASSYARDTGELFF. The CDR3 region has the DNA TGTGCCAGCAGTTATGCGCGGGACACCGGGGAGCTGTTTTTT.

This clonotype was found many times. J is TRBJ1-2 and V is TRBV6-1; weak D call: TRBD1 (5 bases). Germline loops: CDR1 MNHNS, CDR2 SASEGT. The CDR3 loop spans 11 amino acids. V was cut by 7 bases and J by 5 bases, with 8 bases left in between. CDR3 bases: TGTGCCAGCACGGGGGAATATGGCTACACCTTC. Translating gives CASTGEYGYTF.

This clonotype was counted many times. CDR3 amino acids: CAWTLAGGYTGELFF. The CDR3 DNA reads as TGTGCCTGGACGTTAGCGGGAGGCTACACCGGGGAGCTGTTTTTT. This chain uses TRBV30 with TRBJ2-2; 10 nucleotides line up with TRBD2. Trimming cost V 4 bases and J 3 bases; bases outside gene matches: 5. The germline V gene has CDR1 GTSNPN and CDR2 SVGIG (reference sequence). This CDR3 comprises 15 residues.

This clonotype was counted many times. The chain has TRBV6-1 and TRBJ1-5; D unresolved. Trimming took off 3 bases at V and 3 bases at J, with 12 bases between the two ends. Per germline, CDR1 MNHNS and CDR2 SASEGT. The CDR3 loop spans 15 amino acids. The CDR3 is CASSEGLMANQPQHF. The CDR3 DNA follows: TGTGCCAGCAGTGAGGGTTTGATGGCCAATCAGCCCCAGCATTTT.

This clonotype was counted at least ten times. The chain uses TRBV4-2 and TRBJ2-5; 7 bases are shared with TRBD2. The CDR3 has 17 amino acids. Germline CDR1 LGHNA, CDR2 YNFKEQ. Trimming at V came to 0 bases and at J to 4 bases, leaving 11 bases not matched to a gene. The CDR3 sequence: CASSQDRFAGVRETQYF. As DNA, the CDR3 is TGTGCCAGCAGCCAAGACCGATTTGCGGGAGTCAGAGAGACCCAGTACTTC.

The CDR3 protein is CASSLSGDYSNQPQHF. The CDR3, as DNA: TGTGCCAGCAGTTTAAGTGGAGACTATAGCAATCAGCCCCAGCATTTT. This chain uses TRBV27 with TRBJ1-5; D is unclear. In germline, CDR1 is MNHEY, CDR2 SMNVEV (reference sequence). This CDR3 is 16 amino acids long. Trimming left V 2 bases short and J 0 bases short, with 11 bases between.

The V gene is TRBV7-2, the J gene TRBJ1-2; D is possibly TRBD1 (5 bases). This CDR3 region has 15 residues. V was clipped by 4 bases and J by 6 bases, with 18 bases between them. The germline CDR1 and CDR2 sequences are SGHTA and FQGNSA. CDR3 loop: CASSSPPEWDHGYTF. CDR3 DNA: TGTGCCAGCAGCTCCCCCCCGGAGTGGGACCATGGCTACACCTTC.

V usage is TRBV6-1 and J usage is TRBJ2-2; 9 bases line up with TRBD2. This CDR3 comprises 15 residues. V was pared by 4 bases and J by 6 bases, with 6 bases of the junction left unmatched. Germline V CDR1 and CDR2: MNHNS, SASEGT. In DNA form, the CDR3 reads TGTGCCAGCAGTGGTTTAGCGGGAGCAGCCGGGGAGCTGTTTTTT. It specifies CASSGLAGAAGELFF.

The chain joins TRBV4-3 to TRBJ1-5; D is undetermined. V was clipped by 1 base and J by 3 bases, with 10 bases between them. The CDR3 has 15 amino acids. Germline V gene sequence: CDR1 LGHNA, CDR2 YSLEER. The DNA of the CDR3 is TGCGCCAGCAGCCAAGGTAGCGGGTACAATCAGCCCCAGCATTTT. Its protein product is CASSQGSGYNQPQHF.

This clonotype appeared many times. The chain uses TRBV20-1 and TRBJ1-5, with 7 bases aligning to TRBD1. V lost 2 bases, J lost 4 bases, and 8 bases stayed unmatched. This CDR3 is 15 amino acids long. CDR1 is DFQATT and CDR2 is SNEGSKA in the germline V gene (reference sequence). CDR3 region: CSARYGTEDNQPQHF. CDR3 DNA: TGCAGTGCTAGATACGGGACAGAAGATAATCAGCCCCAGCATTTT.

This clonotype was counted between two and nine times. V and J are TRBV19 and TRBJ1-1; TRBD1 aligns across 7 bases. Losses at the gene ends were 1 base for V and 4 bases for J; bases not matched to a gene: 15. Germline V gene data show CDR1 as LNHDA and CDR2 as SQIVND (reference sequence). There are 18 residues in the CDR3. The CDR3 reads CASSIGERGPRGGTEAFF. The CDR3 DNA is TGTGCCAGTAGTATAGGGGAGAGGGGGCCCCGCGGGGGCACTGAAGCTTTCTTT.

At least ten counts were recorded for this clonotype. The chain links TRBV12-3 or TRBV12-4 to TRBJ2-7; TRBD2 is a possible D gene (5 bases). The V end was cut by 4 bases, the J end by 5 bases, with 18 bases between. The CDR3 runs to 15 residues. CDR3 loop: CASSYVRGDGHEQYF. The CDR3 coding sequence is TGTGCCAGCAGTTACGTTCGGGGTGACGGCCACGAGCAGTACTTC.

This clonotype has ten or more counts. The chain joins TRBV9 to TRBJ2-5; 9 bases line up with TRBD2. This CDR3 is 16 amino acids long. The ends lost 0 bases at V and 2 bases at J; junction bases unmatched: 5. The germline gives CDR1 SGDLS, CDR2 YYNGEE. This CDR3 reads CASSVGLAGQQETQYF. The CDR3 nucleotides read TGTGCCAGCAGCGTAGGGCTAGCGGGGCAACAAGAGACCCAGTACTTC.

This clonotype was counted many times. This chain links TRBV2 with TRBJ2-5, with 7 bases identical to TRBD1. The germline CDR1 and CDR2 sequences are SNHLY and FYNNEI. CDR3 length equals 14 residues. V was clipped by 6 bases and J by 1 base; unmatched bases: 5. In nucleotides, the CDR3 is TGTGCCAGCAGATTGGACAGGACCCAAGAGACCCAGTACTTC. This translates into CASRLDRTQETQYF.

This clonotype occurred many times. This chain joins TRBV27 and TRBJ2-5; D possibly uses TRBD1 or TRBD2 (5 bases each). The germline gives CDR1 MNHEY, CDR2 SMNVEV (reference sequence). The germline V and J ends were trimmed by 4 bases and 7 bases, with 25 bases remaining between them. This CDR3 region has 17 residues. CDR3 in DNA: TGTGCCAGCAGTTCACGCGAACGAGGTGGGGCGAGGGGGACCCAGTACTTC. Translation: CASSSRERGGARGTQYF.